A selection of T cell receptor beta chains follows, all from one sample in a study of blood T cells in healthy people across ages. TCRdb redid the calling of the 5' RACE reads with MiXCR, one entry per CDR3 protein. The sample has approximately 850,000 distinct CDR3 sequences; under 55% are singletons. The sequenced sample consisted of blood. These receptor sequences come from a man aged 55 to 70 in good health. CDR3s include the opening cysteine and the closing phenylalanine or tryptophan. A D gene is named only where the DNA matches it firmly. Clone size appears in some rows only: once, few, many, or a class for an expanded clone.

NA	TRBV7-2	TRBJ2-5	few	CASSLGYRESVETQYF	TGTGCCAGCAGCTTAGGCTATCGGGAGTCAGTAGAGACCCAGTACTTC
NA	TRBV15	TRBJ1-1	NA	CATRGGRSEAFF	TGTGCCACCAGGGGAGGGAGGTCTGAAGCTTTCTTT
NA	TRBV20-1	TRBJ2-7	NA	CSASVQLTSYEQYF	TGCAGTGCTAGTGTGCAGCTTACCTCCTACGAGCAGTACTTC
NA	TRBV7-2	TRBJ2-1	few	CASSRYVTNEQFF	TGTGCCAGCAGCCGATACGTGACCAATGAGCAGTTCTTC
NA	TRBV7-8	TRBJ1-5	NA	CASSQGGFEFLRNQPQHF	TGTGCCAGCAGCCAAGGGGGTTTTGAGTTCCTGAGGAATCAGCCCCAGCATTTT
TRBD2	TRBV20-1	TRBJ2-5	NA	CSALGTSGVETQYF	TGCAGTGCCCTAGGGACTAGCGGGGTCGAGACCCAGTACTTC
NA	TRBV7-2	TRBJ1-2	NA	CASSPVREPNYGYTF	TGTGCCAGCAGCCCCGTCCGGGAACCCAACTATGGCTACACCTTC
NA	TRBV5-8	TRBJ2-7	NA	CASSWPFAMGQATYEQYF	TGTGCCAGCAGCTGGCCTTTTGCTATGGGGCAGGCGACCTACGAGCAGTACTTC
NA	TRBV7-9	TRBJ2-3	NA	CASLSRISTDTQYF	TGTGCCAGCCTTTCTAGGATCAGCACAGATACGCAGTATTTT
TRBD1	TRBV7-9	TRBJ1-1	many	CASSSPGQGSTEAFF	TGTGCCAGCAGCTCACCCGGACAGGGCTCCACTGAAGCTTTCTTT
TRBD2	TRBV3-1	TRBJ2-1	NA	CASSQDRLAGLLGDEQFF	TGTGCCAGCAGCCAAGATCGACTAGCGGGTTTACTCGGGGATGAGCAGTTCTTC
TRBD2	TRBV10-3	TRBJ2-1	NA	CAISESAGYNEQFF	TGTGCCATCAGTGAGTCAGCGGGGTACAATGAGCAGTTCTTC
NA	TRBV29-1	TRBJ1-2	NA	CSVVQAPNHGYTF	TGCAGCGTTGTACAGGCTCCTAACCATGGCTACACCTTC
TRBD2	TRBV7-2	TRBJ2-5	once	CASSLVAGGPSEQYF	TGTGCCAGCAGCTTAGTAGCGGGGGGGCCCAGTGAGCAGTACTTC
TRBD2	TRBV9	TRBJ2-1	NA	CASSEGTTSYNEQFF	TGTGCCAGCAGCGAGGGGACTACCTCCTACAATGAGCAGTTCTTC
NA	TRBV27	TRBJ2-5	once	CASSPKETARETQYF	TGTGCCAGCAGCCCAAAGGAGACAGCAAGAGAGACCCAGTACTTC
NA	TRBV7-6	TRBJ1-2	NA	CASSLAGDNGYTF	TGTGCCAGCAGCTTAGCGGGTGATAATGGCTACACCTTC
NA	TRBV20-1	TRBJ2-7	few	CSARERGGEQYF	TGCAGTGCTAGAGAAAGGGGGGGCGAGCAGTACTTC
TRBD2	TRBV9	TRBJ2-1	NA	CASGTSGSLTYNEQFF	TGTGCCAGCGGGACTAGCGGGAGTTTAACGTACAATGAGCAGTTCTTC
NA	TRBV7-2	TRBJ2-4	NA	CASGVGSRTKNIQYF	TGTGCCAGCGGCGTAGGGAGTAGGACCAAAAACATTCAGTACTTC
TRBD1	TRBV6-5	TRBJ1-2	NA	CASRPPGQLYGYTF	TGTGCCAGCCGACCCCCGGGACAGCTCTATGGCTACACCTTC
NA	TRBV4-3	TRBJ2-1	NA	CASSQETGRAVSYNEQFF	TGCGCCAGCAGCCAAGAAACGGGGCGGGCCGTTTCCTACAATGAGCAGTTCTTC
NA	TRBV30	TRBJ2-1	NA	CAWGRGSSYNEQFF	TGTGCCTGGGGCCGGGGGAGCTCCTACAATGAGCAGTTCTTC
NA	TRBV12-3/TRBV12-4	TRBJ2-5	few	CASSLWGAIQETQYF	TGTGCCAGCAGTTTGTGGGGGGCGATCCAAGAGACCCAGTACTTC
TRBD2	TRBV20-1	TRBJ2-7	NA	CSARTSETYEQYF	TGCAGTGCTAGGACTAGCGAGACCTACGAGCAGTACTTC
NA	TRBV20-1	TRBJ1-1	NA	CSASAIGRDTEAFF	TGCAGTGCTAGTGCGATTGGACGTGACACTGAAGCTTTCTTT
TRBD2	TRBV7-2	TRBJ2-5	NA	CASSPSPGTSGQETQYF	TGTGCCAGCAGCCCAAGTCCGGGGACTAGCGGCCAAGAGACCCAGTACTTC
TRBD1	TRBV30	TRBJ1-2	few	CAWSPGQGGYGYTF	TGTGCCTGGAGTCCTGGACAGGGGGGCTATGGCTACACCTTC
NA	TRBV4-2	TRBJ1-1	NA	CASSQDGFSVGLNTEAFF	TGTGCCAGCAGCCAAGATGGTTTCTCCGTAGGATTGAACACTGAAGCTTTCTTT
TRBD1	TRBV6-5	TRBJ2-4	NA	CGGGQGKNIQYF	TGTGGGGGGGGACAGGGCAAAAACATTCAGTACTTC
NA	TRBV3-1	TRBJ1-6	NA	CASSPTESSPLHF	TGTGCCAGCAGCCCCACAGAGAGTTCACCCCTCCACTTT
NA	TRBV7-2	TRBJ2-7	NA	CASSLQGMVTYEQYF	TGTGCCAGCAGCTTACAGGGTATGGTGACCTACGAGCAGTACTTC
NA	TRBV20-1	TRBJ2-7	NA	CSARRDGGLYEQYF	TGCAGTGCTCGGCGGGACGGAGGCCTCTACGAGCAGTACTTC
NA	TRBV3-1	TRBJ2-7	NA	CASSQEVGNEQYF	TGTGCCAGCAGCCAAGAAGTAGGGAACGAGCAGTACTTC
NA	TRBV2	TRBJ2-7	NA	CASSRGELNEQYF	TGTGCCAGTTCTAGGGGAGAACTGAACGAGCAGTACTTC
NA	TRBV7-2	TRBJ1-1	few	CASSLAGQGGNTEAFF	TGTGCCAGCAGCTTAGCGGGGCAGGGTGGGAACACTGAAGCTTTCTTT
NA	TRBV4-3	TRBJ2-2	NA	CASSQEVQWGTGELFF	TGCGCCAGCAGCCAAGAAGTACAGTGGGGTACCGGGGAGCTGTTTTTT
TRBD1	TRBV7-6	TRBJ1-1	NA	CASSYNGQGLSEAFF	TGTGCCAGCAGCTATAACGGACAGGGGCTATCTGAAGCTTTCTTT
NA	TRBV3-1	TRBJ1-6	few	CASSQGAGNNSPLHF	TGTGCCAGCAGCCAAGGGGCGGGAAATAATTCACCCCTCCACTTT
NA	TRBV10-3	TRBJ2-7	NA	CAISEQTADTYEQYF	TGTGCCATCAGTGAGCAAACAGCCGACACCTACGAGCAGTACTTC
TRBD2	TRBV14	TRBJ2-5	NA	CASSQGIGGARETQYF	TGTGCCAGCAGCCAAGGGATCGGGGGGGCCCGAGAGACCCAGTACTTC
TRBD2	TRBV20-1	TRBJ2-3	NA	CSAYQRGRTDTQYF	TGCAGTGCTTATCAGCGGGGGCGCACAGATACGCAGTATTTT
NA	TRBV15	TRBJ2-4	NA	CATSRERAAANIQYF	TGTGCCACCAGCAGAGAGAGGGCGGCAGCTAACATTCAGTACTTC
NA	TRBV12-3/TRBV12-4	TRBJ2-1	NA	CASWDGGHNEQFF	TGTGCCAGCTGGGATGGAGGCCACAATGAGCAGTTCTTC